A selection of T cell receptor beta chains follows, all from one sample in a study of prognosis after radiotherapy for stage I lung cancer. Via MiXCR, TCRdb re-called the multiplex PCR reads, giving one row per CDR3 protein. The table records about 13,000 distinct CDR3 sequences, about 43% of them present only once. This material consisted of PBMCs, taken before or after stereotactic body radiation therapy (not recorded which). These receptors were collected from a donor aged 50 or older with non-small cell lung cancer. CDR3s include the opening cysteine and the closing phenylalanine or tryptophan. The order of the fields is V gene, D gene, J gene, clone size, CDR3 protein, CDR3 DNA. The D gene is left open where the match is weak. Only part of the rows carry a size: once, few, many, or a class if the clone is expanded.

TRBV11-3	TRBD1	TRBJ2-5	many	CASSWGQGGEETQYF	TGTGCCAGCAGCTGGGGACAGGGGGGAGAAGAGACCCAGTACTTC
TRBV27	.	TRBJ2-3	.	CASSLDRHTDTQYF	TGTGCCAGCAGTTTAGACAGGCACACAGATACGCAGTATTTT
TRBV5-1	.	TRBJ1-3	medium-sized	CASSFGGSGYRSGNTIYF	TGCGCCAGCAGCTTCGGGGGATCAGGGTACCGCTCTGGAAACACCATATATTTT
TRBV3-1	.	TRBJ1-3	many	CASSLRSGNTIYF	TGTGCCAGCAGCCTACGATCTGGAAACACCATATATTTT
TRBV27	.	TRBJ1-2	many	CASSQNRDQNYGYTF	TGTGCCAGCAGTCAAAACCGGGACCAGAACTATGGCTACACCTTC
TRBV7-9	TRBD2	TRBJ2-3	many	CASSSREANTDTQYF	TGTGCCAGCAGCTCGCGGGAGGCCAACACAGATACGCAGTATTTT
TRBV7-9	.	TRBJ2-1	many	CASSLALGFGYNEQFF	TGTGCCAGCAGCTTAGCGCTGGGTTTTGGTTACAATGAGCAGTTCTTC
TRBV20-1	.	TRBJ2-1	.	CSARSGTMDEQFF	TGCAGTGCTAGAAGCGGGACAATGGATGAGCAGTTCTTC
TRBV12-3/TRBV12-4	.	TRBJ1-1	many	CASSPSGLWAEAFF	TGTGCCAGCAGCCCAAGTGGGCTTTGGGCTGAAGCTTTCTTT
TRBV5-4	.	TRBJ2-7	many	CASSSDSGFSYWDEQYF	TGTGCCAGCAGCTCGGACAGTGGGTTCTCCTATTGGGACGAGCAGTACTTC
TRBV7-2	.	TRBJ1-1	many	CASSLGRGWNTEAFF	TGTGCCAGCAGCTTAGGGAGGGGTTGGAACACTGAAGCTTTCTTT
TRBV6-2/TRBV6-3	.	TRBJ2-7	.	CASSAIGYEQYF	TGTGCCAGCAGTGCCATAGGCTACGAGCAGTACTTC
TRBV19	.	TRBJ2-2	.	CASNRHNTGELFF	TGTGCCAGTAACAGGCACAACACCGGGGAGCTGTTTTTT
TRBV20-1	.	TRBJ1-1	.	CSASFTWDTEAFF	TGCAGTGCTAGCTTTACCTGGGACACTGAAGCTTTCTTT
TRBV9	TRBD1	TRBJ2-3	.	CASDRGQTDTQYF	TGTGCCAGCGACAGGGGGCAGACAGATACGCAGTATTTT
TRBV27	TRBD1	TRBJ1-2	.	CASSLYVSGGCGYTF	TGTGCCAGCAGTTTATACGTGTCAGGGGGCTGTGGCTACACCTTC
TRBV7-2	TRBD2	TRBJ2-3	.	CASSLLGLAGWEGTDTQYF	TGTGCCAGCAGCTTACTGGGACTAGCGGGTTGGGAGGGCACAGATACGCAGTATTTT
TRBV7-2	TRBD1	TRBJ2-5	once	CASSARQGIQETQYF	TGTGCCAGCAGCGCTAGACAGGGAATACAAGAGACCCAGTACTTC
TRBV27	TRBD2	TRBJ2-1	many	CASSRGTSGRYNEQFF	TGTGCCAGCAGTCGCGGGACTAGCGGGAGATACAATGAGCAGTTCTTC
TRBV20-1	TRBD2	TRBJ2-3	.	CSAPARGGATDTQYF	TGCAGTGCTCCTGCACGGGGGGGGGCCACAGATACGCAGTATTTT